Below, 2 T cell receptor beta chains from the same sample are listed, as sequenced in a study of blood T cell repertoires in COVID-19. Sequencing used immunoSEQ multiplex PCR; TCRdb keeps in-frame clones, though not all of them. The sample includes some 200,000 clones, around 87% seen only once; the top ten take approximately 2.7%. Sequenced material: peripheral blood. These receptors were collected from a man in his forties or fifties with active or convalescent COVID-19.

This rearrangement joins TRBV3-1 (or the pseudogene TRBV3-2) to TRBJ2-1; 11 nucleotides align to TRBD2. This CDR3 is 16 amino acids long. Unmatched junction bases numbered 2, after V lost 1 base and J lost 3 bases. CDR1 is LGHDT, CDR2 YNNKEL, per germline (reference sequence). CDR3 amino acids: CASSQGTSGGYNEQFF. DNA for the CDR3: TGTGCCAGCAGCCAAGGTACTAGCGGGGGCTACAATGAGCAGTTCTTC.

This chain joins TRBV28 and TRBJ1-2, with a weak D call TRBD1 (5 bases). Per germline, CDR1 MDHEN and CDR2 SYDVKM. This CDR3 comprises 13 residues. Trimming stripped 7 bases from V and 4 bases from J, with 13 bases between. CDR3 DNA: TGTGCCAGCACCAACAAGGGGATCTATGGCTACACCTTC. This encodes CASTNKGIYGYTF.